Here is one T cell receptor beta chain with its context. This entry comes from a study of blood T cell repertoires in COVID-19. Across the whole study: Samples of COVID-19 (acute and convalescent) were obtained from the United States, Italy and Spain.

Clones were read by immunoSEQ multiplex PCR, and TCRdb kept only the in-frame ones, dropping some. The table records about 160,000 clones, approximately 85% of them present only once. V shed 2 bases and J shed 4 bases, with 14 bases lying between them. The CDR3 is made up of 15 amino acids. Germline assignment: CDR1 SEHNR and CDR2 FQNEAQ (reference sequence). Sequencing was performed on peripheral blood. This clonotype was obtained from a man in his sixties who had recovered from COVID-19. The rearrangement uses TRBV7-9 and TRBJ1-2; no firm D call. Here the CDR3 DNA reads TGTGCCAGCAGCTTAAGCGGGCTAAGCGTCTATGGCTACACCTTC. Its translation is CASSLSGLSVYGYTF.